Sequencing of this TCR beta chain was carried out in a study of blood T cells in healthy people across ages. Points from the study as a whole: Bulk PBMC profiling left naive and antigen-experienced comparisons inconclusive.

Combining a sample-barcoded 5' primer with a J-beta primer mix, a second PCR ran for roughly 6 to 12 cycles. Via MiXCR, TCRdb re-called the 5' RACE reads, giving one row per CDR3 protein. The sample includes around 990,000 distinct CDR3 sequences, approximately 25% of them seen just once. This clonotype has a single count. Its specificity is not known. The germline V gene encodes CDR1 SGHDT and CDR2 YYEEEE. The CDR3 has 15 amino acids. Deletions cut 1 base from V and 0 bases from J, with 9 bases between. Every sample had a minimum of 6 million PBMCs isolated. These data also formed part of another study, on T cells of mothers and their children.

The chain uses TRBV5-6 and TRBJ2-3; the D is unclear. Sequencing used blood. This sequence originates from a girl aged 2-15 years in good health. Here the CDR3 DNA reads TGTGCCAGCAGCTTGTCAACACTCAGCACAGATACGCAGTATTTT. Its translation is CASSLSTLSTDTQYF.